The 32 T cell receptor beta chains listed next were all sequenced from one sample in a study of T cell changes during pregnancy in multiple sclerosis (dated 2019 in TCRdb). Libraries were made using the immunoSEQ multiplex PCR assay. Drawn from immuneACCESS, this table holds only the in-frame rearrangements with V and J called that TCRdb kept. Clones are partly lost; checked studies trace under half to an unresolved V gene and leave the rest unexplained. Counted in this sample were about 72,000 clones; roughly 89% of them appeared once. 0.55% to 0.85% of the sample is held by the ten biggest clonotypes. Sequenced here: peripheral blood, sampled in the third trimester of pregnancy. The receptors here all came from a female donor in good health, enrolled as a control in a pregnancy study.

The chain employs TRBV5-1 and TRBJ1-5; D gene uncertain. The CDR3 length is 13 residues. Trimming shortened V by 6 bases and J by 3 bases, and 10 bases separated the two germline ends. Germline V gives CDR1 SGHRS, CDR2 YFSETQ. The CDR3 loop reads CASTAGDNQPQHF. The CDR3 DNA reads TGCGCCAGCACCGCGGGAGACAATCAGCCCCAGCATTTT.

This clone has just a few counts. CDR3 loop: CATSRDMRVTEAFF. CDR3 coding DNA: TGTGCCACCAGCAGAGATATGAGGGTCACTGAAGCTTTCTTT. The rearrangement links TRBV15 to TRBJ1-1; the D is unclear. The CDR3 length is 14 residues. V was pared by 0 bases and J by 4 bases, with 9 bases between. Per the germline V gene, CDR1 is LNHNV and CDR2 is YYDKDF (reference sequence).

The CDR3 sequence: CATSRGTWESGYTF. For the CDR3, the DNA is TGTGCCACCAGCAGAGGGACATGGGAAAGTGGCTACACCTTC. This rearrangement joins TRBV15 to TRBJ1-2; D is perhaps TRBD1 (5 bases). Trimming pared 1 base from V and 7 bases from J, leaving 13 bases between. CDR1 is LNHNV, CDR2 YYDKDF, per germline (reference sequence). The CDR3 runs to 14 residues.

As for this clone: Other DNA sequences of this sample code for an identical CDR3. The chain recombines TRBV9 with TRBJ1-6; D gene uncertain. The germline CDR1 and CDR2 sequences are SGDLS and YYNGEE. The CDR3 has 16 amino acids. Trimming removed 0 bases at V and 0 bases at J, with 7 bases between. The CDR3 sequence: CASSVDGSSYNSPLHF. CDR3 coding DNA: TGTGCCAGCAGCGTAGACGGGAGCTCCTATAATTCACCCCTCCACTTT.

The CDR3 coding sequence is TGTGCCGGACAAGGGGATAGCAATCAGCCCCAGCATTTT. Translating gives CAGQGDSNQPQHF. This sequence joins TRBV6-1 and TRBJ1-5; D perhaps matches TRBD1 (5 bases). V lost 11 bases and J 0 bases, leaving 11 bases between the germline ends. The CDR3 consists of 13 residues. Per the germline V gene, CDR1 is MNHNS and CDR2 is SASEGT.

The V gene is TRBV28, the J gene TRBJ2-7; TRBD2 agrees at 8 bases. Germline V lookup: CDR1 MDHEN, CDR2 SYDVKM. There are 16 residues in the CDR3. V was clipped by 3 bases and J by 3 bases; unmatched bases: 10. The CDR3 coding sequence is TGTGCCAGCAGTTTTGAGATTAGCGGGACTAACTACGAGCAGTACTTC. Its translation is CASSFEISGTNYEQYF.

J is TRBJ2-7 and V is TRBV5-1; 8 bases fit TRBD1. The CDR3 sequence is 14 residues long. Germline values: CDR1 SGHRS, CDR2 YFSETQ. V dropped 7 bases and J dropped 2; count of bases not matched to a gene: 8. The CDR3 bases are TGCGCCAGCGCCCGAGGGGACAGGACCTACGAGCAGTACTTC. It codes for CASARGDRTYEQYF.

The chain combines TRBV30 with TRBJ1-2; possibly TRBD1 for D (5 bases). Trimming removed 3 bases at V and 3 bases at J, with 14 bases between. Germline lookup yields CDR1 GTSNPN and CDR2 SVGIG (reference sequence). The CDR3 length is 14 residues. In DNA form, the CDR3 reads TGTGCCTGGAGGGCAGTAGGGGCTGACTATGGCTACACCTTC. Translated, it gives CAWRAVGADYGYTF.

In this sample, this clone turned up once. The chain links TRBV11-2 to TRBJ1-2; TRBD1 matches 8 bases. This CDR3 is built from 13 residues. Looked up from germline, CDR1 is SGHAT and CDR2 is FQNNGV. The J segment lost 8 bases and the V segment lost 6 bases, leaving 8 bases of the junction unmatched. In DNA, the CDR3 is TGTGCCAGCAGTCCTGACAGGGGTGGAGGCTACACCTTC. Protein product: CASSPDRGGGYTF.

Here the CDR3 reads CASSSGGGRAHEQYF. CDR3 nucleotide sequence: TGTGCCAGTAGTTCGGGGGGCGGGAGGGCCCACGAGCAGTACTTC. The chain links TRBV19 to TRBJ2-7; 9 bases align to TRBD2. From germline, CDR1 is LNHDA and CDR2 SQIVND (reference sequence). The CDR3 covers 15 residues. V shed 5 bases and J 5 bases; nucleotides not matched to a gene: 10. The full variable domain, its missing parts supplied by reference TRBV19 and TRBJ2-7, is DGGITQSPKYLFRKEGQNVTLSCEQNLNHDAMYWYRQDPGQGLRLIYYSQIVNDFQKGDIAEGYSVSREKKESFPLTVTSAQKNPTAFYLCASSSGGGRAHEQYFGPGTRLTVT.

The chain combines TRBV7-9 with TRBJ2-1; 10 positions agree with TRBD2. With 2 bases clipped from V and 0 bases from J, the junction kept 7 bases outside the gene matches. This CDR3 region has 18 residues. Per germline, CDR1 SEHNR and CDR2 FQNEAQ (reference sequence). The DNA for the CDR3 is TGTGCCAGCAGCTTAACAGCGGGAGGGACTAGCTCCTACAATGAGCAGTTCTTC. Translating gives CASSLTAGGTSSYNEQFF.

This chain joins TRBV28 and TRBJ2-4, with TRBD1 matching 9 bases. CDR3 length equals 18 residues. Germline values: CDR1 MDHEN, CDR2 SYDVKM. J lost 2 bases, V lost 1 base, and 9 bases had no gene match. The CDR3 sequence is CASSLSAAQGATKNIQYF. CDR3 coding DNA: TGTGCCAGCAGTTTATCCGCAGCACAGGGGGCAACCAAAAACATTCAGTACTTC.

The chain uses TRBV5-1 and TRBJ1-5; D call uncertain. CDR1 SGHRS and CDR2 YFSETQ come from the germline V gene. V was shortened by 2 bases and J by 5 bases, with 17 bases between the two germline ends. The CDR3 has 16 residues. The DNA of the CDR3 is TGCGCCAGCAGCTTTGGTCCTCGGGAGTCCCATCAGCCCCAGCATTTT. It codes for CASSFGPRESHQPQHF.

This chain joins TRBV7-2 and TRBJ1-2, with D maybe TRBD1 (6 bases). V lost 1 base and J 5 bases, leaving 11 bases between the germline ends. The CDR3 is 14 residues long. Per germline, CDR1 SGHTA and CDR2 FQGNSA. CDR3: CASSLDGGAYGYTF. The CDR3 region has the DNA TGTGCCAGCAGCTTAGATGGGGGGGCTTATGGCTACACCTTC.

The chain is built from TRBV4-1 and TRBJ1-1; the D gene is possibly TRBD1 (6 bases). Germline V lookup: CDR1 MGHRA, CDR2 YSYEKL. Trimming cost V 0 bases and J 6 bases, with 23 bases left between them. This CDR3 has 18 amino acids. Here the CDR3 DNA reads TGCGCCAGCAGCCAAGAGGGGACGACAGGCATAACAAGCGCTGAAGCTTTCTTT. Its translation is CASSQEGTTGITSAEAFF.

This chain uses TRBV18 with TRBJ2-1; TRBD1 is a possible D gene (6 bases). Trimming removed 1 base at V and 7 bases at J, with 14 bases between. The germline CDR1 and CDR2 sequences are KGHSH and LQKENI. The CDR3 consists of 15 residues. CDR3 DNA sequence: TGTGCCAGCTCACCACAGTGGGGGCAGAGGAATGAGCAGTTCTTC. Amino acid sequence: CASSPQWGQRNEQFF.

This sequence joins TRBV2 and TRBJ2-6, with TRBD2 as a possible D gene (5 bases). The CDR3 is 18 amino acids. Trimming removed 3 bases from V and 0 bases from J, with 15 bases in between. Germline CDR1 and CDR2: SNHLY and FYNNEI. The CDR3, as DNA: TGTGCCAGCAGTGAGAGGGCCGTTCTCAGCTCTGGGGCCAACGTCCTGACTTTC. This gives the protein CASSERAVLSSGANVLTF.

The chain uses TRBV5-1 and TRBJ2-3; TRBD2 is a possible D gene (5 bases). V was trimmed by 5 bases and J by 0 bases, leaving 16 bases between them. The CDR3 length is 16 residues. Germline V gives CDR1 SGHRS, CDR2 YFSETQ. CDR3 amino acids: CASRMEVAFSTDTQYF. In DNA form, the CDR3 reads TGCGCCAGCAGAATGGAGGTAGCCTTTAGCACAGATACGCAGTATTTT.

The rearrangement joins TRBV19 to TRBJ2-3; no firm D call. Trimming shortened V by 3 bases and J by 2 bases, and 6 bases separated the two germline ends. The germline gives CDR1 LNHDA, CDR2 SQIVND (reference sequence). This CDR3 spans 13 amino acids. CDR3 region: CASSMSSTDTQYF. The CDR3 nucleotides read TGTGCCAGTAGTATGAGCTCCACAGATACGCAGTATTTT.

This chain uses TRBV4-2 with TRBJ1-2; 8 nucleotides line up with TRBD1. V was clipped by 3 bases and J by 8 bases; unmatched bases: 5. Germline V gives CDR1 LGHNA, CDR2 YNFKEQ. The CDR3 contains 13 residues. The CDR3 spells CASSHLTGDGYTF. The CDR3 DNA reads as TGTGCCAGCAGCCACTTGACAGGGGACGGCTACACCTTC.

The CDR3 sequence: CASSFRSTGLLDTEAFF. CDR3 bases: TGTGCCAGCAGCTTCCGATCGACAGGGCTACTGGACACTGAAGCTTTCTTT. The chain has TRBV7-9 and TRBJ1-1; 7 bases agree with TRBD1. This CDR3 contains 17 residues. Trimming took 3 bases from V and 3 from J; bases not matched to a gene: 13. Germline assignment: CDR1 SEHNR and CDR2 FQNEAQ (reference sequence).

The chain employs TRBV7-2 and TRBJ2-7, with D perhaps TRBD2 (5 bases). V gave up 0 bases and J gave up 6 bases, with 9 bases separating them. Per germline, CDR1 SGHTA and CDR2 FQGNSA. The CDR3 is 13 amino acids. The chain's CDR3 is CASSLAVRGEQYF. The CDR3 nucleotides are TGTGCCAGCAGCTTAGCCGTACGGGGCGAGCAGTACTTC.

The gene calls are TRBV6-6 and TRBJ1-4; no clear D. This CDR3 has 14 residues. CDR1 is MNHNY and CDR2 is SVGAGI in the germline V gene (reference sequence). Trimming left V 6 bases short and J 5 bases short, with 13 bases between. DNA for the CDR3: TGTGCCAGCAGGGGTGGGAGACTGAATGAAAAACTGTTTTTT. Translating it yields CASRGGRLNEKLFF.

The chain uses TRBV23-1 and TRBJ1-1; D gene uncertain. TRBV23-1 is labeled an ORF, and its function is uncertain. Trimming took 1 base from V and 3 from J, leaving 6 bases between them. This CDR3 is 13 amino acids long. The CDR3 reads CASSQYSYTEAFF. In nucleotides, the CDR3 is TGCGCCAGCAGTCAATACAGTTACACTGAAGCTTTCTTT.

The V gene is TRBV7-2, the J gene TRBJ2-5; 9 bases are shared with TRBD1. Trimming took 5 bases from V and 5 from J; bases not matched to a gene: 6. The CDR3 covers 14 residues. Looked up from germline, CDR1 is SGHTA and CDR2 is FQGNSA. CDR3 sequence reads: CASSIDRGSETQYF. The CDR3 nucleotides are TGTGCCAGCAGCATAGACAGGGGGAGCGAGACCCAGTACTTC. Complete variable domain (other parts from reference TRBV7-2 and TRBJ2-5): GAGVSQSPSNKVTEKGKDVELRCDPISGHTALYWYRQSLGQGLEFLIYFQGNSAPDKSGLPSDRFSAERTGGSVSTLTIQRTQQEDSAVYLCASSIDRGSETQYFGPGTRLLVL.

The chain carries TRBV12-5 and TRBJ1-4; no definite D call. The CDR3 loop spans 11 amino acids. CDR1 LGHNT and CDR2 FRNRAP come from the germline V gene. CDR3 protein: CDCYLREKLFF. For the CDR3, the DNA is TGTGACTGCTACTTACGGGAAAAACTGTTTTTT.

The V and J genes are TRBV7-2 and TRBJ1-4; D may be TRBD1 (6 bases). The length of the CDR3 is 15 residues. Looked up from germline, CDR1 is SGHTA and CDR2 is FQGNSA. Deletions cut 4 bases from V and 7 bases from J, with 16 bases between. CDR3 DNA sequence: TGTGCCAGCAGCTATTCCGAACAGGGCTTTGAAAAACTGTTTTTT. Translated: CASSYSEQGFEKLFF. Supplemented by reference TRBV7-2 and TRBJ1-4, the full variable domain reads GAGVSQSPSNKVTEKGKDVELRCDPISGHTALYWYRQSLGQGLEFLIYFQGNSAPDKSGLPSDRFSAERTGGSVSTLTIQRTQQEDSAVYLCASSYSEQGFEKLFFGSGTQLSVL.

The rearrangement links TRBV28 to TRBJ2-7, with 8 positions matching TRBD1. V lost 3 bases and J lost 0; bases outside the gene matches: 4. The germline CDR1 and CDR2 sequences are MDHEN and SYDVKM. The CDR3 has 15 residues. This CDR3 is CASSFRDRSSYEQYF. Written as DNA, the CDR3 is TGTGCCAGCAGTTTCCGGGACAGGAGCTCCTACGAGCAGTACTTC.

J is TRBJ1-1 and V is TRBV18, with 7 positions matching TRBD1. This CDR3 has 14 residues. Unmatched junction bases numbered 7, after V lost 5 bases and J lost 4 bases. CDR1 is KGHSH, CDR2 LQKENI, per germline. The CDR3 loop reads CASSTTGQGTEAFF. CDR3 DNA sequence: TGTGCCAGCTCAACGACAGGGCAGGGCACTGAAGCTTTCTTT.

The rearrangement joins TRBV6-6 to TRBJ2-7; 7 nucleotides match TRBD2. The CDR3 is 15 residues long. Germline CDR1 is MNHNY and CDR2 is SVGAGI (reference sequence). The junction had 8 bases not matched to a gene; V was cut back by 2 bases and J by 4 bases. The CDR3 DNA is TGTGCCAGCAGTTACGACGGCGGGGGTTTATACGAGCAGTACTTC. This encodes CASSYDGGGLYEQYF.

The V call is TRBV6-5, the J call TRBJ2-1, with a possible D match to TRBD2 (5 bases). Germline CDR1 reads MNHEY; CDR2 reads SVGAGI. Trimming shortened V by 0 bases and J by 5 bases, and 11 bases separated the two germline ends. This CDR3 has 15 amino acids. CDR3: CASSYSAVRDNEQFF. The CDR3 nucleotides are TGTGCCAGCAGTTACTCAGCGGTGAGGGACAATGAGCAGTTCTTC.

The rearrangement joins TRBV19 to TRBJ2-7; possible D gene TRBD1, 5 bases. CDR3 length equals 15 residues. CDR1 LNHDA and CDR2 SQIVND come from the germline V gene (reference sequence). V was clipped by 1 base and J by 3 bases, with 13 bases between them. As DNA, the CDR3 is TGTGCCAGTAGTATAGCCCGCAGGGCAGACTACGAGCAGTACTTC. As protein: CASSIARRADYEQYF. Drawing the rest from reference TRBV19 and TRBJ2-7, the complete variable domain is DGGITQSPKYLFRKEGQNVTLSCEQNLNHDAMYWYRQDPGQGLRLIYYSQIVNDFQKGDIAEGYSVSREKKESFPLTVTSAQKNPTAFYLCASSIARRADYEQYFGPGTRLTVT.